These 10 T cell receptor beta chains originate from one sample sequenced in a study of pediatric ulcerative colitis. One to two pinch biopsies were taken from the rectum during colonoscopy. Sequenced by immunoSEQ multiplex PCR; TCRdb stores in-frame clones only, minus some. Of over 10,000 clones in the sample, roughly three quarters were seen once. Sequencing was done on a sample of gut tissue. The source of these receptors is a boy aged 5-17 years who was a control in a study of pediatric ulcerative colitis.

The chain couples TRBV28 to TRBJ1-3; 7 bases agree with TRBD1. The CDR3 sequence is 15 residues long. Trimming at V came to 6 bases and at J to 5 bases, leaving 10 bases not matched to a gene. Germline V gene sequence: CDR1 MDHEN, CDR2 SYDVKM. Here the CDR3 reads CASSPSTGVRNTIYF. The CDR3 DNA sequence: TGTGCCAGCAGCCCTTCAACAGGGGTTCGAAACACCATATATTTT.

This clone was counted only a few times. The chain joins TRBV11-2 to TRBJ1-1, with unresolved D. The V gene's germline CDR1 is SGHAT and CDR2 FQNNGV. V was cut by 6 bases and J by 5 bases, with 16 bases left in between. The CDR3 has 14 amino acids. DNA for the CDR3: TGTGCCAGCAGTTCCGGGTCGGGGTGGACTGAAGCTTTCTTT. Translating it yields CASSSGSGWTEAFF.

The chain links TRBV5-1 to TRBJ1-2, with D perhaps TRBD1 (6 bases). The ends were cut back, 4 bases at V and 1 base at J, with 8 bases in the middle. The CDR3 has 13 amino acids. CDR1 is SGHRS and CDR2 is YFSETQ in the germline V gene. CDR3 sequence reads: CASSRDNNYGYTF. The DNA for the CDR3 is TGCGCCAGCAGCAGGGACAATAACTATGGCTACACCTTC.

The rearrangement links TRBV11-1 to TRBJ2-3, with D possibly being TRBD1 (6 bases). CDR3 size: 16 residues. V lost 1 base to trimming and J lost 2 bases, with 13 bases between them. Germline loops: CDR1 SGHAT, CDR2 FQDESV (reference sequence). The CDR3 here is CASSLGGAGATDTQYF. The CDR3 bases are TGTGCCAGCAGCTTAGGAGGCGCAGGGGCCACAGATACGCAGTATTTT.

The chain couples TRBV7-8 to TRBJ2-2; D possibly corresponds to TRBD1 (5 bases). Germline CDR1 and CDR2: SGHVS and FQNEAQ. The CDR3 contains 14 residues. Trimming took off 8 bases at V and 0 bases at J, with 10 bases between the two ends. This chain's CDR3 is CASAREPNTGELFF. CDR3 nucleotide sequence: TGTGCCAGCGCCAGGGAACCGAACACCGGGGAGCTGTTTTTT. The full variable domain, completed using reference TRBV7-8 and TRBJ2-2, is GAGVSQSPRYKVAKRGQDVALRCDPISGHVSLFWYQQALGQGPEFLTYFQNEAQLDKSGLPSDRFFAERPEGSVSTLKIQRTQQEDSAVYLCASAREPNTGELFFGEGSRLTVL.

The rearrangement uses TRBV6-6 and TRBJ1-5; the D is unclear. Germline assignment: CDR1 MNHNY and CDR2 SVGAGI (reference sequence). This CDR3 has 15 residues. The V and J ends lost 0 bases and 5 bases respectively, with 11 bases between them. In DNA form, the CDR3 reads TGTGCCAGCAGTTACTCGGTGGTGGACGATCAGCCCCAGCATTTT. This translates into CASSYSVVDDQPQHF.

The chain links TRBV7-2 to TRBJ2-5; 7 bases are a match to TRBD1. The germline V gene has CDR1 SGHTA and CDR2 FQGNSA. J was trimmed by 4 bases and V by 5 bases; bases with no gene match: 10. The CDR3 spans 15 residues. CDR3 sequence (DNA): TGTGCCAGCAGCCGGAACAGGGGAGTGACAGAGACCCAGTACTTC. It specifies CASSRNRGVTETQYF.

The chain links TRBV4-3 to TRBJ2-5; D gene unclear. Germline CDR1 is LGHNA and CDR2 is YSLEER. The ends were cut back, 1 base at V and 0 bases at J, with 12 bases in the middle. The CDR3 totals 16 residues. The CDR3 sequence: CASSQGLALYQETQYF. The CDR3 coding sequence is TGCGCCAGCAGCCAAGGATTGGCCCTGTACCAAGAGACCCAGTACTTC.

This clone was detected a few times. The chain employs TRBV7-9 and TRBJ1-2, with D tentatively TRBD1 (6 bases). This CDR3 contains 13 residues. Looked up from germline, CDR1 is SEHNR and CDR2 is FQNEAQ (reference sequence). Between the trimmed V and J ends, which lost 1 base and 8 bases, there was a span of 11 bases. Here the CDR3 DNA reads TGTGCCAGCAGCTTAGGAACAGGGTACGGCTACACCTTC. This codes for CASSLGTGYGYTF.

The chain joins TRBV6-1 to TRBJ2-4, with no clear D. The CDR3 is 11 amino acids. Germline V gene data show CDR1 as MNHNS and CDR2 as SASEGT. With 3 bases removed from V and 9 bases from J, the gap between germline ends came to 6 bases. The CDR3 loop reads CASSDQGIQYF. The CDR3 DNA sequence: TGTGCCAGCAGTGACCAAGGCATTCAGTACTTC.